This TCR beta chain appears in the sequencing data of a study of shared clonotypes between healthy human individuals. This clone was picked up one time. Clones were read by immunoSEQ multiplex PCR, and TCRdb kept only the in-frame ones, dropping some. The sample consists of about 2.4 million clones, 93% of them appearing once. The sequence derives from a young man in good health. Some clones in this sample may be carry-over from other donors' samples. The sample taken for sequencing was naive CD4+ T cells from PBMCs. Subset here: CD45RA+ positively selected.

CDR3 nucleotide sequence: TGTGCCAGCAGCTACCAACAGGGGGCGCGTCAGTACTTC. Amino acids: CASSYQQGARQYF. The rearrangement links TRBV5-5 to TRBJ2-7, with 9 bases fitting TRBD1. The CDR3 sequence is 13 residues long. CDR1 and CDR2 (germline): SGHKS, YYEKEE (reference sequence). The junction had 8 bases not matched to a gene; V was cut back by 3 bases and J by 10 bases.